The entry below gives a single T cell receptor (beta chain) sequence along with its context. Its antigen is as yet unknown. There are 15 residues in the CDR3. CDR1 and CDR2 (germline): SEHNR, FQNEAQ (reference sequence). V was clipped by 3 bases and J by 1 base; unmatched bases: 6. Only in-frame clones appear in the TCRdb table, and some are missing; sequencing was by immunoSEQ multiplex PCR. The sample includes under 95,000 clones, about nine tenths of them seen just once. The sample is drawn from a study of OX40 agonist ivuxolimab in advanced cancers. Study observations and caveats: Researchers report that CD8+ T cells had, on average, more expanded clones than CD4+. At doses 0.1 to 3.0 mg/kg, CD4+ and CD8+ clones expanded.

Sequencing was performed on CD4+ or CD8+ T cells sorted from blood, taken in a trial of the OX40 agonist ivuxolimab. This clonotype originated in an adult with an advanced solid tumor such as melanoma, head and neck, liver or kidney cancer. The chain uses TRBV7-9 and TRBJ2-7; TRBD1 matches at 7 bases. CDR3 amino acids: CASSFDREFSYEQYF. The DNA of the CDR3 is TGTGCCAGCAGCTTCGACAGGGAATTTTCCTACGAGCAGTACTTC.